Listed below are T cell receptor beta chains from one sample, sequenced in a study of circulating and synovial CD4+ cells in juvenile arthritis. Sequencing was performed with immunoSEQ multiplex PCR; in TCRdb, only in-frame clones are kept and a portion is missing. In the table there are some 30,000 clones, roughly 95% of which are singletons. The sample comprised CD4+ T cells from blood. These receptors came from a human donor with juvenile idiopathic arthritis. The CDR3 runs from the conserved cysteine through the conserved F or W. The D gene is left open where the match is weak. Only part of the rows carry a size: once, few, many, or a class if the clone is expanded.

size,V,J,D,DNA,CDR3
once,TRBV2,TRBJ2-5,TRBD1,TGTGCCCTAGACGACAGGGGTCAAGAGACCCAGTACTTC,CALDDRGQETQYF
NA,TRBV7-8,TRBJ1-5,NA,TGTGCCAGCAGCCCTCCTCATCAGCCCCAGCATTTT,CASSPPHQPQHF
NA,TRBV2,TRBJ2-7,NA,TGTGCCAGCAGTGGGGGGCTAGCTTACGAGCAGTACTTC,CASSGGLAYEQYF
NA,TRBV28,TRBJ2-3,TRBD1,TGTGCCAGCAGTTTATCCCCGCGGGACAGGGGAACAGATACGCAGTATTTT,CASSLSPRDRGTDTQYF
NA,TRBV20-1,TRBJ1-2,TRBD1,TGCAGTGCTGGGGGACAGGGAAGCTACACCTTC,CSAGGQGSYTF
NA,TRBV4-2,TRBJ2-2,TRBD2,TGTGCCAGCAGTCCCCGACTAGCGGGAGGGGCCGGGGAGCTGTTTTTT,CASSPRLAGGAGELFF
NA,TRBV11-3,TRBJ2-7,TRBD1,TGTGCCAGCAGCCAAACAGGGGGCGAGCAGTACTTC,CASSQTGGEQYF
NA,TRBV5-6,TRBJ2-2,NA,TGTGCCAGCAGCTTTGGCGGAACCGGGGAGCTGTTTTTT,CASSFGGTGELFF
NA,TRBV7-3,TRBJ2-3,NA,TGTGCCAGCAGCTTAGGCGGGCCGGCAGATACGCAGTATTTT,CASSLGGPADTQYF
once,TRBV6-4,TRBJ1-2,NA,TGTGCCAGCAGTGACCGTACAGGGCCCGCTGAAGGGTTTGGCGGCTACACCTTC,CASSDRTGPAEGFGGYTF
NA,TRBV6-4,TRBJ2-7,TRBD2,TGTGCCAGGCGGAGCGGACTAGCGGGAGATCTCTACGAGCAGTACTTC,CARRSGLAGDLYEQYF
NA,TRBV27,TRBJ2-2,NA,TGTGCCAGCAGTAAACAGGGATCCGGGGAGCTGTTTTTT,CASSKQGSGELFF
NA,TRBV16,TRBJ2-7,NA,TGTGCCAGCAGCCTGAAGCCTAGCGGAGGGGGCTACGAGCAGTACTTC,CASSLKPSGGGYEQYF
NA,TRBV2,TRBJ2-3,NA,TGTGCCAGCAGCCCAAGACAGCTCACAGATACGCAGTATTTT,CASSPRQLTDTQYF
NA,TRBV6-5,TRBJ1-6,NA,TGTGCCAGCAGTCTAACGGACAACAATTCACCCCTCCACTTT,CASSLTDNNSPLHF
NA,TRBV5-1,TRBJ2-6,TRBD1,TGCGCCAGCAGCCATGACATACCTTGGACAGGGGTCAGCTCTGGGGCCAACGTCCTGACTTTC,CASSHDIPWTGVSSGANVLTF
few,TRBV7-7,TRBJ2-3,NA,TGTGCTAGCAGCTTAAACAGGGGGGGAGATACGCAGTATTTT,CASSLNRGGDTQYF
NA,TRBV6-1,TRBJ1-2,NA,TGTGCCAGCAGTGAAGAGGCCAAGGGGGTCTATGGCTACACCTTC,CASSEEAKGVYGYTF
NA,TRBV6-1,TRBJ2-3,NA,TGTGCCAGCCTTGGTGTGACACAAGATACGCAGTATTTT,CASLGVTQDTQYF
NA,TRBV6-1,TRBJ2-3,TRBD1,TGTGCCAGCAGTGCCGGGACAGGGGACACAGATACGCAGTATTTT,CASSAGTGDTDTQYF
NA,TRBV28,TRBJ1-2,NA,TGTGCCAGCAGTTTTGCGAATAACTATGGCTACACCTTC,CASSFANNYGYTF
NA,TRBV6-6,TRBJ2-1,NA,TGTGCCAGCAGTTACGTCTATGAGCAGTTCTTC,CASSYVYEQFF
NA,TRBV7-9,TRBJ2-2,NA,TGTGCCAGCAGTGTCACGGTGGCGGAGTCGAACACCGGGGAGCTGTTTTTT,CASSVTVAESNTGELFF
NA,TRBV6-1,TRBJ2-7,NA,TGTGCCAGCAGTGAAAGTAGAAACCGCTACGAGCAGTACTTC,CASSESRNRYEQYF
NA,TRBV30,TRBJ2-2,TRBD2,TGTGCCTCCAGGATGGGAGGGAGCTCCGGGGAGCTGTTTTTT,CASRMGGSSGELFF
NA,TRBV6-5,TRBJ1-3,NA,TGTGCCAGCACCGCCCGGGGGATCTCTGGAAACACCATATATTTT,CASTARGISGNTIYF
NA,TRBV5-5,TRBJ2-3,NA,TGTGCCAGCAGCTTAGGTCAGCGAGATACGCAGTATTTT,CASSLGQRDTQYF
NA,TRBV18,TRBJ1-4,NA,TGTGCCAGCTCACCACCGGGGGGAAAACTGTTTTTT,CASSPPGGKLFF
NA,TRBV5-1,TRBJ1-3,NA,TGCGCCAGCAGCTTCGGGGGGGCTGGAAACACCATATATTTT,CASSFGGAGNTIYF
NA,TRBV7-8,TRBJ1-5,TRBD1,TGTGCCAGCAGCTCCCGTCTAGGACAGGGGCAGAGCCAGCCCCAGCATTTT,CASSSRLGQGQSQPQHF
NA,TRBV14,TRBJ2-3,TRBD1,TGTGCCAGCAGCCGACAAGCTAGGACAGGGGACTTGCGGGATACGCAGTATTTT,CASSRQARTGDLRDTQYF
NA,TRBV14,TRBJ2-1,TRBD2,TGTGCCAGCAGCCATCAAAGGACTAGCAGTTACTACAATGAGCAGTTCTTC,CASSHQRTSSYYNEQFF
once,TRBV28,TRBJ2-7,NA,TGTGCCAGCAGTTTAAGGGGCGACGAGCAGTACTTC,CASSLRGDEQYF
NA,TRBV19,TRBJ1-1,NA,TGTGCCAGTAGTACCAGACAGGCTTTAGAAGCTTTCTTT,CASSTRQALEAFF
NA,TRBV2,TRBJ2-3,TRBD1,TGTGCCAGCAGTGAACAGGGGGCTGGGACAGATACGCAGTATTTT,CASSEQGAGTDTQYF
NA,TRBV11-3,TRBJ2-7,TRBD2,TGTGCCAGCAGCTCCGGACTAGCGGGAGCGGAGCAGTACTTC,CASSSGLAGAEQYF
NA,TRBV19,TRBJ2-3,NA,TGTGCCAGTAGTACCCCCGGGGGTGCGCAGTATTTT,CASSTPGGAQYF
NA,TRBV15,TRBJ2-7,NA,TGTGCCACCAGCCGGGTGGCAGGGGACCCATTTGCCTACGAGCAGTACTTC,CATSRVAGDPFAYEQYF
NA,TRBV5-1,TRBJ2-7,TRBD2,TGCGCCAGCAGCCCGCGAGGAGCGGGGAACTACGAGCAGTACTTC,CASSPRGAGNYEQYF